This T cell receptor beta chain is from a study of cytomegalovirus exposure and HLA in healthy donors. Study-wide findings and caveats: The study recorded some 160 TCR beta chains that were cytomegalovirus-associated. Researchers reported in a later analysis that a missense DCLRE1C variant was tied to TCR beta V- and J-gene trimming.

Primers included in the PCR were 60 Vbeta and 13 Jbeta primers. This table comes from immunoSEQ multiplex PCR, and its TCRdb copy is limited to in-frame clones, with some not included. This table holds a few hundred thousand clones, approximately 84% found once. In the case of this clone: What it binds is unknown.

This sequence originates from a middle-aged woman in good health and CMV-seronegative. The sequencing input was PBMCs.

Here the CDR3 DNA reads TGTGCCAGCAGCCCCTCCTTGCAGGATGAAAAACTGTTTTTT. This gives the protein CASSPSLQDEKLFF. The genes are TRBV28 and TRBJ1-4; D is unclear. This CDR3 is 14 amino acids long. The germline V and J ends were trimmed by 6 bases and 6 bases, with 14 bases remaining between them. Germline assignment: CDR1 MDHEN and CDR2 SYDVKM.